This record looks at one TCR beta chain sequence and its context. Its cognate antigen is unknown. The table came from immunoSEQ multiplex PCR; TCRdb's copy has only in-frame clones and leaves some out. The sample has fewer than 95,000 clones, 83% seen once. This sample's time point: cycle 4 day 1 (C4D1), after 5 to 7 weeks of nivolumab. All patients experienced relapse after autologous stem cell transplantation, and brentuximab vedotin exposure was variable. This record belongs to a study of PD-1 blockade in classical Hodgkin lymphoma. Turning to the study itself: Intravenous delivery of nivolumab at 3 mg/kg to patients occurred every 2 weeks.

Study conclusions and caveats: By cycle point C4D1, TCR diversity had risen significantly in CD4+ cells (but not CD8+ cells).

V was clipped by 6 bases and J by 8 bases; unmatched bases: 9. From germline, CDR1 is MNHNY and CDR2 SVGAGI (reference sequence). The CDR3 length is 14 residues. V usage is TRBV6-6 and J usage is TRBJ1-4; 7 bases match TRBD1. This specimen consisted of peripheral blood mononuclear cells (PBMCs), obtained before the fourth cycle of nivolumab. This sequence originates from a human donor with classical Hodgkin lymphoma. CDR3 nucleotides: TGTGCCAGCAGCGAGGGGGCGAGTGGGGAAAAACTGTTTTTT. Protein product: CASSEGASGEKLFF.